This T cell receptor (beta chain) was recovered during a study of blood T cell repertoires in COVID-19. Overall study: Sample material is recorded as cDNA or gDNA derived from T cells, B-cell-depleted T cells, or PBMCs.

The CDR3 runs to 15 residues. Losses at the gene ends were 5 bases for V and 8 bases for J; bases not matched to a gene: 10. CDR1 MNHNY and CDR2 SVGAGI come from the germline V gene (reference sequence). Original processing notes: Amplification from reference gene primers served as the basis for estimated nucleated cell counts. Profiling relied on immunoSEQ multiplex PCR, and the TCRdb table lists in-frame clones only, not all of them. V, J and clone size are those of that table, while D and trimming were read from the DNA. The sample contains 200,000 to 250,000 clones, 86% of which appear only once. The Seattle patients joined while their infection was active and were tracked longitudinally afterward.

The sequence derives from a woman aged 45-59 years with COVID-19, enrolled during active disease. The sequencing input was peripheral blood. The chain employs TRBV6-6 and TRBJ2-1; 9 bases are a match to TRBD2. DNA for the CDR3: TGTGCCAGCAGTAAACCAGCGGGGGGCCTCTATGAGCAGTTCTTC. It encodes CASSKPAGGLYEQFF.